This entry lists 16 T cell receptor beta chains sequenced from one sample in a study of control samples from healthy donors and cancer patients (dated by TCRdb to 2020 to 2021). The library was made by the immunoSEQ multiplex PCR assay. TCRdb stores this immuneACCESS table with in-frame sequences only. Part of the clones is absent; in the studies checked, under half of the shortfall reflects unresolved V genes, and no reason is known for the rest. In all, the sample holds some 130,000 clones, and roughly 89% of those were seen once. Roughly 8% of the sample is in the top ten clones. The sequencing input was PBMCs. These receptor sequences come from a man aged 50 to 59 with head and neck cancer.

The chain combines TRBV19 with TRBJ2-5, with TRBD2 identical over 7 bases. CDR1 is LNHDA and CDR2 is SQIVND in the germline V gene (reference sequence). The J segment lost 4 bases and the V segment lost 3 bases, leaving 8 bases of the junction unmatched. The CDR3 sequence is 15 residues long. CDR3: CASSMGTTYRETQYF. The CDR3 DNA reads TGTGCCAGTAGTATGGGGACTACCTATCGAGAGACCCAGTACTTC. The complete variable domain, with remaining parts taken from reference TRBV19 and TRBJ2-5, reads DGGITQSPKYLFRKEGQNVTLSCEQNLNHDAMYWYRQDPGQGLRLIYYSQIVNDFQKGDIAEGYSVSREKKESFPLTVTSAQKNPTAFYLCASSMGTTYRETQYFGPGTRLLVL.

This rearrangement joins TRBV28 to TRBJ2-3; D unclear. The CDR3 totals 11 residues. V was clipped by 8 bases and J by 4 bases, with 7 bases between them. Germline values: CDR1 MDHEN, CDR2 SYDVKM. CDR3 nucleotides: TGTGCCAGCGGAGAGGCAGATACGCAGTATTTT. Translation gives CASGEADTQYF.

This sequence joins TRBV19 and TRBJ2-1; 11 bases map to TRBD2. Germline lookup yields CDR1 LNHDA and CDR2 SQIVND (reference sequence). Unmatched junction bases numbered 10, after V lost 3 bases and J lost 9 bases. CDR3 length: 16 amino acids. The CDR3 bases are TGTGCCAGTAGTATCCTTAGCGGGGGGGCCGGAAGTGAGCAGTTCTTC. It specifies CASSILSGGAGSEQFF.

The chain recombines TRBV14 with TRBJ2-2; 8 positions agree with TRBD2. Germline V lookup: CDR1 SGHDN, CDR2 FVKESK. The V gene end was trimmed by 1 base and the J gene end by 3 bases; junction bases not matched to a gene: 13. The CDR3 is 19 residues long. The CDR3 reads CASSQVTGGPGIDTGELFF. CDR3 DNA sequence: TGTGCCAGCAGCCAAGTGACGGGGGGGCCGGGGATCGACACCGGGGAGCTGTTTTTT.

J is TRBJ1-2 and V is TRBV6-5, with 7 nucleotides matching TRBD1. Germline V gene data show CDR1 as MNHEY and CDR2 as SVGAGI. The CDR3 is 12 residues long. The V and J ends lost 7 bases and 8 bases, in that order; junction bases with no gene match: 7. The CDR3 nucleotides are TGTGCCAGCACAGGGCAGGGGGAGGGCTACACCTTC. Amino acids: CASTGQGEGYTF.

The V call is TRBV19, the J call TRBJ2-1; no clear D. CDR1 and CDR2 (germline): LNHDA, SQIVND (reference sequence). The CDR3 covers 14 residues. V lost 9 bases, J lost 3 bases, and 15 bases lay in between. DNA of the CDR3: TGTGCCAGCACCAAGGCCCCCTTCTACAATGAGCAGTTCTTC. This gives the protein CASTKAPFYNEQFF.

As concerns this clone: The same CDR3 arises from other DNA sequences in this sample as well. V usage is TRBV19 and J usage is TRBJ1-6; TRBD1 matches at 8 bases. The CDR3 loop spans 16 amino acids. V lost 0 bases to trimming and J lost 10 bases; unmatched junction nucleotides: 8. Germline V gives CDR1 LNHDA, CDR2 SQIVND (reference sequence). The CDR3 spells CASSIDPGQGRSPLHF. The CDR3 DNA follows: TGTGCCAGTAGTATAGATCCCGGACAGGGCCGGTCACCCCTCCACTTT.

This sequence joins TRBV10-3 and TRBJ2-1; D not certain. V lost 3 bases to trimming and J lost 0 bases, with 6 bases between them. CDR1 and CDR2 from the germline V gene are ENHRY and SYGVKD. The CDR3 is made up of 14 amino acids. DNA for the CDR3: TGTGCCATCAGTGACGGATTCTCCTACAATGAGCAGTTCTTC. Translating it yields CAISDGFSYNEQFF.

The chain uses TRBV7-9 and TRBJ2-1, with D perhaps matching TRBD2 (6 bases). Trimming stripped 5 bases from V and 12 bases from J, with 14 bases between. Germline V gives CDR1 SEHNR, CDR2 FQNEAQ (reference sequence). This CDR3 comprises 12 residues. The CDR3 region is CASSLENGRQFF. The CDR3 region has the DNA TGTGCCAGCAGCCTAGAAAACGGGAGGCAGTTCTTC.

The rearrangement uses TRBV28 and TRBJ2-7, with unresolved D. Germline V lookup: CDR1 MDHEN, CDR2 SYDVKM. V was pared by 2 bases and J by 6 bases, with 23 bases between. This CDR3 has 17 residues. This CDR3 reads CASSLSKESYFKTEQYF. CDR3 DNA: TGTGCCAGCAGTTTAAGCAAGGAGTCGTACTTTAAGACCGAGCAGTACTTC. Looking up the rest from reference TRBV28 and TRBJ2-7 gives the full variable domain: DVKVTQSSRYLVKRTGEKVFLECVQDMDHENMFWYRQDPGLGLRLIYFSYDVKMKEKGDIPEGYSVSREKKERFSLILESASTNQTSMYLCASSLSKESYFKTEQYFGPGTRLTVT.

The chain recombines TRBV7-3 with TRBJ2-1; D not resolved. The CDR3 loop spans 13 amino acids. Germline CDR1 reads SGHTA; CDR2 reads FQGTGA. Trimming cost V 5 bases and J 14 bases, with 19 bases left between them. The CDR3 region is CASSPHESTKEFF. For the CDR3, the DNA is TGTGCCAGCAGCCCCCACGAGTCAACTAAAGAGTTCTTC.

V is TRBV11-2 and J is TRBJ1-6; D is uncertain. V lost 5 bases to trimming and J lost 5 bases, with 4 bases between them. CDR3 length: 12 amino acids. Germline V gene sequence: CDR1 SGHAT, CDR2 FQNNGV. The DNA of the CDR3 is TGTGCCAGCAGCCCCGATAATTCACCCCTCCACTTT. Encoded protein: CASSPDNSPLHF. Complete variable domain (other parts from reference TRBV11-2 and TRBJ1-6): EAGVAQSPRYKIIEKRQSVAFWCNPISGHATLYWYQQILGQGPKLLIQFQNNGVVDDSQLPKDRFSAERLKGVDSTLKIQPAKLEDSAVYLCASSPDNSPLHFGNGTRLTVT.

The chain has TRBV5-1 and TRBJ2-3; D is possibly TRBD1 (5 bases). CDR3 size: 14 residues. V lost 0 bases and J 0 bases, leaving 5 bases between the germline ends. Germline V gene sequence: CDR1 SGHRS, CDR2 YFSETQ. CDR3 in amino acids: CASSLAGSTDTQYF. As DNA, the CDR3 is TGCGCCAGCAGCTTGGCAGGGAGCACAGATACGCAGTATTTT.

Only a few counts were recorded for this clone. This sequence joins TRBV10-3 and TRBJ2-3, with D unresolved. Trimming removed 10 bases at V and 2 bases at J, with 10 bases between. The germline V gene encodes CDR1 ENHRY and CDR2 SYGVKD. This CDR3 comprises 12 residues. CDR3: CATLGVTDTQYF. DNA of the CDR3: TGTGCCACGCTCGGCGTCACAGATACGCAGTATTTT.

This clone was seen once. The rearrangement uses TRBV6-5 and TRBJ1-5, with D hard to call. Trimming took 8 bases from V and 5 from J, leaving 13 bases between them. CDR1 and CDR2 from the germline V gene are MNHEY and SVGAGI. The CDR3 consists of 13 residues. This chain's CDR3 is CASSVNRDQPQHF. CDR3 in DNA: TGTGCCAGCTCGGTAAACCGGGATCAGCCCCAGCATTTT.

This chain links TRBV5-1 with TRBJ2-1, with 7 bases lining up with TRBD2. The CDR3 has 16 residues. With V trimmed by 0 bases and J by 13 bases, 16 bases remained unmatched. The germline V gene has CDR1 SGHRS and CDR2 YFSETQ. The CDR3 DNA is TGCGCCAGCAGCTTGGGAGGGACTAATGAGTACAATGGACAGTTCTTC. Protein: CASSLGGTNEYNGQFF.